Listed here are 7 T cell receptor beta chains from one sample, sequenced in a study of spatial heterogeneity in lung cancer. Time point of the sample: sample taken at primary tumor resection. Unsorted samples of tumor, nontumor lung or frozen PBMC had their whole RNA sequenced. One entry per CDR3 protein results from TCRdb running MiXCR on the 5' RACE reads. The sample lists around 14,000 distinct CDR3 sequences; approximately 10% were seen once. Sequences were derived from PBMCs, sampled at surgery. The receptors were gathered from a female donor with early-stage non-small cell lung cancer.

There are a few counts of this clonotype. The chain uses TRBV6-6 and TRBJ2-3, with D maybe TRBD1 (6 bases). The V end lost 6 bases, the J end lost 0 bases, and 10 bases lay between the germline ends. CDR3 size: 14 residues. Germline V gene data show CDR1 as MNHNY and CDR2 as SVGAGI (reference sequence). The CDR3 reads CASRPGQSTDTQYF. In nucleotides, the CDR3 is TGTGCCAGCAGGCCCGGACAGAGCACAGATACGCAGTATTTT.

The sample holds many counts of this clonotype. The V gene is TRBV10-2, the J gene TRBJ1-5; D ambiguous. The CDR3 is 13 residues long. Germline CDR1 WSHSY, CDR2 SAAADI. Trimming removed 7 bases at V and 2 bases at J, with 9 bases between. CDR3 in DNA: TGCGCCAGCAAGTTGGAGGGCAATCAGCCCCAGCATTTT. Translation gives CASKLEGNQPQHF.

This clonotype has more than one count but fewer than ten. Here the CDR3 DNA reads TGTGCCAGCACTTCCGCATCTAATTCACCCCTCCACTTT. It yields the protein CASTSASNSPLHF. The chain is built from TRBV12-3 or TRBV12-4 and TRBJ1-6, with D uncertain. The CDR3 consists of 13 residues. V was shortened by 7 bases and J by 6 bases, with 10 bases between the two germline ends.

At least ten counts were recorded for this clonotype. The chain combines TRBV20-1 with TRBJ2-1; 11 bases fit TRBD2. J was trimmed by 4 bases and V by 3 bases; bases with no gene match: 14. Germline V gives CDR1 DFQATT, CDR2 SNEGSKA (reference sequence). The CDR3 loop spans 18 amino acids. DNA for the CDR3: TGCAGTGCTAGCGGGCTAGCGGGGGGCCCCAACCCTTACAATGAGCAGTTCTTC. The encoded protein is CSASGLAGGPNPYNEQFF.

This clonotype occurred many times. The chain joins TRBV7-2 to TRBJ2-1; no reliable D call. Germline CDR1 and CDR2: SGHTA and FQGNSA. This CDR3 is built from 14 residues. V was cut by 7 bases and J by 5 bases, with 15 bases left in between. The CDR3 DNA reads as TGTGCCAGCACCGAACGGTGGGAAGACAATGAGCAGTTCTTC. It yields the protein CASTERWEDNEQFF.

This clonotype was observed once. This sequence joins TRBV7-3 and TRBJ2-3; TRBD1 matches 7 bases. The CDR3 runs to 13 residues. Per germline, CDR1 SGHTA and CDR2 FQGTGA. With 4 bases clipped from V and 4 bases from J, the junction kept 2 bases outside the gene matches. The CDR3 loop reads CASSSQGADTQYF. The DNA for the CDR3 is TGTGCCAGCAGCTCGCAGGGGGCAGATACGCAGTATTTT.

Ten or more counts support this clonotype. The chain joins TRBV11-2 to TRBJ1-1; D is ambiguous. Germline CDR1 and CDR2: SGHAT and FQNNGV. Trimming removed 5 bases at V and 10 bases at J, with 14 bases between. This CDR3 has 12 residues. DNA of the CDR3: TGTGCCAGCAGCCAATCCCAATGGGGAGCTTTCTTT. Translating it yields CASSQSQWGAFF.